This entry concerns a single T cell receptor (beta chain). Only in-frame clones appear in the TCRdb table, and some are missing; sequencing was by immunoSEQ multiplex PCR. The data show fewer than 200,000 clones, around four fifths seen once. The V gene's germline CDR1 is MGHRA and CDR2 YSYEKL. The V segment lost 3 bases and the J segment 5 bases; nucleotides outside the gene matches: 20. This CDR3 spans 22 amino acids. These data originate in a study of blood T cell repertoires in COVID-19. V gene TRBV4-1 combines with J gene TRBJ2-1; 15 bases are a match to TRBD2. The specimen sequenced was peripheral blood. The clonotype comes from a woman of 80 years or more with active or convalescent COVID-19. The CDR3 sequence is CASSHPILPGLAGGPGHNEQFF. The CDR3 DNA follows: TGCGCCAGCAGCCACCCGATTCTGCCCGGACTAGCGGGGGGGCCAGGGCACAATGAGCAGTTCTTC.